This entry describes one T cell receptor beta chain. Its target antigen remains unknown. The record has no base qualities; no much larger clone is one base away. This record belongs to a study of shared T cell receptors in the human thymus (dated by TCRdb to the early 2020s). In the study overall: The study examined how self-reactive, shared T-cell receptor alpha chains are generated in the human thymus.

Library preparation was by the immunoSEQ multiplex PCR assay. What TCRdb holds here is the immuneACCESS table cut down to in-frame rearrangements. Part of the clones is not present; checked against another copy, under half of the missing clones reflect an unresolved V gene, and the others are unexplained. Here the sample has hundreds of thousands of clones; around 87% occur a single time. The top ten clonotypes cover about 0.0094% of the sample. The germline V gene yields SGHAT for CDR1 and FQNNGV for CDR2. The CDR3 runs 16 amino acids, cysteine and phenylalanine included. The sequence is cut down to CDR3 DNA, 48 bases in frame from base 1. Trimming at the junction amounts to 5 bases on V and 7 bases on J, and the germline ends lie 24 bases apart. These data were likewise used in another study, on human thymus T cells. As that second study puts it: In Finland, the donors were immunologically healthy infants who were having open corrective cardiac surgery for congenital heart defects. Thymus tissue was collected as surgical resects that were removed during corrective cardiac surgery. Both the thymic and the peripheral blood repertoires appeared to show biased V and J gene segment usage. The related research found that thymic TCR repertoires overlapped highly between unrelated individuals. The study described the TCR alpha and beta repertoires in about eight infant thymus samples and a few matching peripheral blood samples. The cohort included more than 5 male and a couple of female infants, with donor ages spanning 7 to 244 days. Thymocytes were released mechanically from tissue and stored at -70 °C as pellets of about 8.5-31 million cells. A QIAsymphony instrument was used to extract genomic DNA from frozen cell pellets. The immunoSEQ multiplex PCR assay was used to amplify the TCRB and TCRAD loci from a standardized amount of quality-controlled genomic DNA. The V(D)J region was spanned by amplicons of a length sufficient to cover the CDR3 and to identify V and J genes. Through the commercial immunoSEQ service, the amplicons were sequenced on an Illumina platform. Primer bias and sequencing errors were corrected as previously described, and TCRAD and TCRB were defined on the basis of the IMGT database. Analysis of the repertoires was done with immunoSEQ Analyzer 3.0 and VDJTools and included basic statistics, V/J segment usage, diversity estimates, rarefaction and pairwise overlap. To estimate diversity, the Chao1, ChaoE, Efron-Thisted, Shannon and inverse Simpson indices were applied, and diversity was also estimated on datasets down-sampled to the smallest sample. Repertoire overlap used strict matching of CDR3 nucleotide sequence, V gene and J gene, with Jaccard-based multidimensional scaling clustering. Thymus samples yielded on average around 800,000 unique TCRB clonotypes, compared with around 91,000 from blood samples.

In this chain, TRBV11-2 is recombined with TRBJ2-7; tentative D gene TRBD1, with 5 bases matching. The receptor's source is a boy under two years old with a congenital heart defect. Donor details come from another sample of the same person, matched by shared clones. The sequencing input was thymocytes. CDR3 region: CASSTPPGRSGWEQYF. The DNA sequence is TGTGCCAGCAGCACCCCCCCCGGCAGGTCAGGGTGGGAGCAGTACTTC.